A few counts support the clone carrying this T cell receptor (beta chain). Its target is unknown. This entry belongs to a study of blood T cells in healthy people across ages. Study findings and constraints: The unsorted PBMCs prevented any conclusive comparison of naive versus antigen-experienced cells. One million T cells yielded diversity estimates that were considered underestimates. Per million T cells, TCR beta diversity dropped roughly linearly as age increased.

Together with a sample-barcoded 5' primer, a J-beta primer mix was included in a second PCR lasting about 7 to 12 cycles. TCRdb re-analysed the 5' RACE reads in MiXCR, keeping a single row per CDR3 protein. The sample lists roughly 860,000 distinct CDR3 sequences; approximately 65% were seen once. Per the germline V gene, CDR1 is MNHEY and CDR2 is SMNVEV (reference sequence). The CDR3 length is 14 residues. Trimming removed 5 bases from V and 2 bases from J, with 13 bases in between. The sequenced sample consisted of blood. The receptor was derived from a man aged 25 to 45 in good health. V and J are TRBV27 and TRBJ2-7, with D perhaps TRBD1 (6 bases). DNA for the CDR3: TGTGCCAGCAGTACCGACAGGCCTACCTACGAGCAGTACTTC. Translated: CASSTDRPTYEQYF.